This TCR beta chain was obtained from a study of T cell changes during pregnancy in multiple sclerosis. The CDR3 has 15 amino acids. The V end lost 2 bases, the J end lost 0 bases, and 11 bases lay between the germline ends. Germline CDR1 reads MDHEN; CDR2 reads SYDVKM. Using immunoSEQ multiplex PCR, the repertoire was profiled, and TCRdb retains in-frame clones only, with some absent. The table includes around 92,000 clones, about 94% detected once. This specimen consisted of peripheral blood, obtained in the third trimester of pregnancy. This sequence joins TRBV28 and TRBJ2-7; D is uncertain. This TCR derives from a female donor with multiple sclerosis, enrolled in a pregnancy study. The CDR3 spells CASSLGHQSSYEQYF. The CDR3 DNA is TGTGCCAGCAGTTTAGGGCACCAAAGCTCCTACGAGCAGTACTTC.